A selection of T cell receptor beta chains follows, all from one sample in a study of T cells after yellow fever vaccination. Via MiXCR, TCRdb re-called the 5' RACE reads, giving one row per CDR3 protein. The repertoire holds 280,000 or so distinct CDR3 sequences, with approximately 10% as singletons. This sample comprised CD4+ T cells sorted from PBMCs, obtained 5 days after the yellow fever booster vaccination. These receptors all stem from a man between 18 and 29 years old who received the YFV17D yellow fever vaccine. The CDR3 runs from the conserved cysteine through the conserved F or W. A D gene is named only where the DNA matches it firmly. Part of the rows lack a size; the others show once, few, many or a class for expanded clones.

v_call	clone_size	j_call	d_call	cdr3_nt	cdr3_aa
TRBV29-1	many	TRBJ2-1	TRBD1	TGCAGCGTTGAATTAGTGGGACAGGGCCTAGACGGTGAGCAGTTCTTC	CSVELVGQGLDGEQFF
TRBV5-5	NA	TRBJ1-1	TRBD1	TGTGCCAGCAGCTTGGTGACAGGGGGTTCCCGTGAAGCTTTCTTT	CASSLVTGGSREAFF
TRBV7-3	NA	TRBJ2-3	TRBD2	TGTGCCAGCAGCTTAAACCCCGCGCTAGCGGGGGGGCTCACAGATACGCAGTATTTT	CASSLNPALAGGLTDTQYF
TRBV24-1	NA	TRBJ2-1	TRBD2	TGTGCCACCAGTGCCCCGGGGGGTGCCTACAATGAGCAGTTCTTC	CATSAPGGAYNEQFF
TRBV7-7	NA	TRBJ2-1	NA	TGTGCCAGCAGCTCGAAGGAAGTGGGGGAGGCATACAATGAGCAGTTCTTC	CASSSKEVGEAYNEQFF
TRBV6-2/TRBV6-3	NA	TRBJ1-1	NA	TGTGCCAGCAGTCGGGTCCGATCTGAAGCTTTCTTT	CASSRVRSEAFF
TRBV6-6	few	TRBJ2-1	TRBD1	TGTGCCAGCAGTTTCGGACAGGGAACGACCTACAATGAGCAGTTCTTC	CASSFGQGTTYNEQFF
TRBV20-1	NA	TRBJ1-6	TRBD1	TGCAGTGCTAGAGCGGACAGGAATTCACCCCTCCACTTT	CSARADRNSPLHF
TRBV11-2	NA	TRBJ2-7	TRBD1	TGTGCCAGCAGCTTATCTCGGGACAGGGAATACGAGCAGTACTTC	CASSLSRDREYEQYF
TRBV27	NA	TRBJ1-2	TRBD1	TGTGCCAGCAGCCGGGACAGGGGCGGCTATGGCTACACCTTC	CASSRDRGGYGYTF
TRBV7-2	few	TRBJ1-3	NA	TGTGCCAGCAGCTCCGAGGTCACATCTGGAAACACCATATATTTT	CASSSEVTSGNTIYF
TRBV6-5	few	TRBJ1-2	NA	TGTGCCAGCAGTTACGGTTCGAGCCATGGCTACACCTTC	CASSYGSSHGYTF
TRBV6-6	NA	TRBJ1-5	NA	TGTGCCAGCAATGACTCAGGGAGAAATCAGCCCCAGCATTTT	CASNDSGRNQPQHF
TRBV20-1	NA	TRBJ2-5	NA	TGCAGTGCTAGAGATCTCTCCGGGGGCTTCCGTGAGACCCAGTACTTC	CSARDLSGGFRETQYF
TRBV7-2	NA	TRBJ2-3	NA	TGTGCCAGCAGCACCACAGGGCAGTATACGCAGTATTTT	CASSTTGQYTQYF
TRBV7-2	many	TRBJ2-3	NA	TGTGCCAGCAGCTTAGCCCTGGCAGGGACGGATACGCAGTATTTT	CASSLALAGTDTQYF
TRBV18	many	TRBJ2-5	NA	TGTGCCAGTAGCCCCGGGCGGCAAGAGACCCAGTACTTC	CASSPGRQETQYF
TRBV6-5	NA	TRBJ1-1	NA	TGTGCCAGCGGCCACCCGGACCGTGTGAACACTGAAGCTTTCTTT	CASGHPDRVNTEAFF
TRBV15	few	TRBJ2-1	NA	TGTGCCACCAGCAGAGATCGAGGCGAGCAGTTCTTC	CATSRDRGEQFF
TRBV4-2	few	TRBJ2-2	NA	TGTGCCAGCAGCCAAGGGCCAGCTCGGGGAGCGAACACCGGGGAGCTGTTTTTT	CASSQGPARGANTGELFF
TRBV12-5	few	TRBJ2-5	TRBD2	TGTGCTAGTGGTTGGGCCCCAGGTAGCGGGGTCGGTGAGACCCAGTACTTC	CASGWAPGSGVGETQYF
TRBV12-5	NA	TRBJ2-7	TRBD1	TGTGCTAGTGGTTTGGGACAGGGGGGGCAGTACTTC	CASGLGQGGQYF
TRBV4-1	few	TRBJ1-4	TRBD1	TGCGCCAGCAGCCAAGTTCGGGGACAGTATAATGAAAAACTGTTTTTT	CASSQVRGQYNEKLFF
TRBV11-2	few	TRBJ2-1	NA	TGTGCCAGCAGCTCCGACCCGGGATCGTACAATGAGCAGTTCTTC	CASSSDPGSYNEQFF
TRBV5-1	NA	TRBJ2-3	NA	TGCGCCAGCAGCCCCTACGAGGGGGGCGCGAATACGCAGTATTTT	CASSPYEGGANTQYF
TRBV5-1	few	TRBJ2-3	NA	TGCGCCAGCAGCGGACAGAGCACAGATACGCAGTATTTT	CASSGQSTDTQYF
TRBV7-8	NA	TRBJ2-3	NA	TGTGCCAGCAGCGGAAGTCTTCCTAGCACAGATACGCAGTATTTT	CASSGSLPSTDTQYF
TRBV15	few	TRBJ1-1	NA	TGTGCCACCAGCAGAGATCGGGGGGTCGGCACTGAAGCTTTCTTT	CATSRDRGVGTEAFF
TRBV4-1	few	TRBJ1-1	TRBD1	TGCGCCAGCAGCCTGGCAGGGGGTGGAACTGAAGCTTTCTTT	CASSLAGGGTEAFF
TRBV12-3/TRBV12-4	many	TRBJ1-2	NA	TGTGCCAGCAGCCCCGTTTACTATGGCTACACCTTC	CASSPVYYGYTF
TRBV7-2	NA	TRBJ1-5	NA	TGTGCCAGCAGCTTAGCGCCGGCGGGCGTAGATAGCAATCAGCCCCAGCATTTT	CASSLAPAGVDSNQPQHF
TRBV5-4	NA	TRBJ2-1	NA	TGTGCCAGCAGCTCCTCCGGGACCCCCGGGAATGAGCAGTTCTTC	CASSSSGTPGNEQFF
TRBV12-3/TRBV12-4	NA	TRBJ2-1	TRBD2	TGTGCCAGCAGCCTTGGGACTAGCGACGAGCAGTTCTTC	CASSLGTSDEQFF
TRBV12-3/TRBV12-4	NA	TRBJ1-1	NA	TGTGCCAGCAGTGCGTTCCAGACGGACACTGAAGCTTTCTTT	CASSAFQTDTEAFF
TRBV7-3	many	TRBJ2-7	TRBD1	TGTGCCAGCAGCTGGACAGGGCGGGACGAGCAGTACTTC	CASSWTGRDEQYF
TRBV10-3	NA	TRBJ1-6	NA	TGTGCCGTAGGGACACAATTAAATTCACCCCTCCACTTT	CAVGTQLNSPLHF
TRBV11-2	many	TRBJ1-1	TRBD1	TGTGCCAGCAGCTTAGAACGGGACAGCGGGGCTTTCTTT	CASSLERDSGAFF
TRBV4-1	few	TRBJ1-2	NA	TGCGCCAGCAGCCAAGAGGGGAGCGGGGGGGCTTACGATGGCTACACCTTC	CASSQEGSGGAYDGYTF
TRBV9	NA	TRBJ2-1	NA	TGTGCCAGCAGCGCCAGGGGTAACTCCTACAATGAGCAGTTCTTC	CASSARGNSYNEQFF